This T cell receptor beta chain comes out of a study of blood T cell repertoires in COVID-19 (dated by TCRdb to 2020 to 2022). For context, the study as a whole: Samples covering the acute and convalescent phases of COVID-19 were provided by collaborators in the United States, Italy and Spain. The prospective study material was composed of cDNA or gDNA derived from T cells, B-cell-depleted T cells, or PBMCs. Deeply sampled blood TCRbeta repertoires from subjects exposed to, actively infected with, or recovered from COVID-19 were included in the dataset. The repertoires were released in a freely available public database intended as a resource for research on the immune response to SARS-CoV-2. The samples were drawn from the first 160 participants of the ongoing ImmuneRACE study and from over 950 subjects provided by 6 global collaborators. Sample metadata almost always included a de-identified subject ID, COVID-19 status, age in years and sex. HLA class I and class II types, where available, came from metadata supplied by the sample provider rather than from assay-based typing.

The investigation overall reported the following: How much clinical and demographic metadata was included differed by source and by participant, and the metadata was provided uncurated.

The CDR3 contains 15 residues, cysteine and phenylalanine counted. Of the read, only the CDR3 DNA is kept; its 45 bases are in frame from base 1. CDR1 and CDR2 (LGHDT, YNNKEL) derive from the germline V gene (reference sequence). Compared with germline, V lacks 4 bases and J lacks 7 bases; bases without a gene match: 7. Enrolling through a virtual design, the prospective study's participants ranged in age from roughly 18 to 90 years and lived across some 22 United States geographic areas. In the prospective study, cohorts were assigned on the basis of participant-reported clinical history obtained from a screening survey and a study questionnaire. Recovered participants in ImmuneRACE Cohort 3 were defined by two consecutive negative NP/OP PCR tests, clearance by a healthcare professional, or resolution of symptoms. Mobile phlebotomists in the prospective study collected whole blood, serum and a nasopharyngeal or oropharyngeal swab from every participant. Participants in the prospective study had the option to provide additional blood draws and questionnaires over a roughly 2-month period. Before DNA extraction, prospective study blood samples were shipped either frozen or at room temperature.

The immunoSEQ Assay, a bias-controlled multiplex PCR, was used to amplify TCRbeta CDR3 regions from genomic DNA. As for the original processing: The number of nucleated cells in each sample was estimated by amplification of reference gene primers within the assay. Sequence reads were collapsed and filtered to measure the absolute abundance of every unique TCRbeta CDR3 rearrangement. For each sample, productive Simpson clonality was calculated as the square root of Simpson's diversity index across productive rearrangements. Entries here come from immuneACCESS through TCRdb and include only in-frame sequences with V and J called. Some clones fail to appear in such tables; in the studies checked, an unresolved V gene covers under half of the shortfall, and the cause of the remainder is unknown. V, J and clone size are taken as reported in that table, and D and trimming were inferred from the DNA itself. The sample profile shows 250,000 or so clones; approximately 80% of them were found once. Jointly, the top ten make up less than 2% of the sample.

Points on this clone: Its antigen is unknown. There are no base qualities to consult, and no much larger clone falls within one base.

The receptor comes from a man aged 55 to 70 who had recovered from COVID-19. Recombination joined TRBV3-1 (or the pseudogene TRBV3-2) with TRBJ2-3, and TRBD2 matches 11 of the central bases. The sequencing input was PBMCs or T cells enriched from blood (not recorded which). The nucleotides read TGTGCCAGCAGCCTCGGGACTAGCGGACTTCATACGCAGTATTTT. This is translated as CASSLGTSGLHTQYF.